This passage covers 22 T cell receptor beta chains from one sample sequenced in a study of blood T cell repertoires in COVID-19. Sequencing used immunoSEQ multiplex PCR; TCRdb keeps in-frame clones, though not all of them. Among around 130,000 clones listed, roughly 88% were seen once. The source material was peripheral blood. The receptors originated from a man in his fifties or sixties with active or convalescent COVID-19.

J is TRBJ1-4 and V is TRBV5-4; D may be TRBD1 (6 bases). The germline gives CDR1 SGHNT, CDR2 YYREEE (reference sequence). The CDR3 is 16 amino acids. Deletions cut 4 bases from V and 3 bases from J, with 16 bases between. CDR3 DNA: TGTGCCAGCAGCCTGCGGGGGGGGGCTGCTAATGAAAAACTGTTTTTT. It yields the protein CASSLRGGAANEKLFF.

The count of this clone is one. The rearrangement joins TRBV15 to TRBJ2-2; 8 positions match TRBD2. V gave up 3 bases and J gave up 6 bases; unmatched junction bases: 6. Germline CDR1 is LNHNV and CDR2 is YYDKDF (reference sequence). The CDR3 sequence is 15 residues long. The CDR3 reads CATSSLSGGPGELFF. CDR3 nucleotides: TGTGCCACCAGCAGCCTAAGCGGGGGTCCCGGGGAGCTGTTTTTT.

This clone was counted between two and nine times. V gene TRBV19 combines with J gene TRBJ1-5; 8 positions agree with TRBD1. The CDR3 has 16 residues. The junction had 7 bases not matched to a gene; V was cut back by 5 bases and J by 1 base. Per the germline V gene, CDR1 is LNHDA and CDR2 is SQIVND (reference sequence). CDR3 in DNA: TGTGCCAGTAGTGGCGACAGGGGCGCGAGCAATCAGCCCCAGCATTTT. Its protein product is CASSGDRGASNQPQHF. Together with reference TRBV19 and TRBJ1-5, the CDR3 gives the full variable domain: DGGITQSPKYLFRKEGQNVTLSCEQNLNHDAMYWYRQDPGQGLRLIYYSQIVNDFQKGDIAEGYSVSREKKESFPLTVTSAQKNPTAFYLCASSGDRGASNQPQHFGDGTRLSIL.

V gene TRBV7-9 combines with J gene TRBJ2-3, with unresolved D. The V gene lost 8 bases and the J gene lost 1 base, with 13 bases spanning the gap. This CDR3 spans 14 amino acids. Germline V CDR1 and CDR2: SEHNR, FQNEAQ (reference sequence). CDR3 sequence reads: CASAVGTGTDTQYF. The CDR3 bases are TGTGCCAGCGCGGTGGGTACGGGCACAGATACGCAGTATTTT.

The genes are TRBV11-2 and TRBJ2-7, with 9 bases matching TRBD2. The V segment lost 5 bases and the J segment 3 bases; nucleotides outside the gene matches: 11. The V gene's germline CDR1 is SGHAT and CDR2 FQNNGV. The CDR3 runs to 16 residues. This CDR3 reads CASSHPPASGVYEQYF. CDR3 DNA sequence: TGTGCCAGCAGCCACCCCCCGGCTAGCGGGGTCTACGAGCAGTACTTC.

This sequence joins TRBV4-3 and TRBJ2-7; 14 bases agree with TRBD2. Germline V gene lookup returns CDR1 LGHNA and CDR2 YSLEER. V lost 3 bases, J lost 6 bases, and 10 bases stayed unmatched. The CDR3 has 17 amino acids. The CDR3 DNA is TGCGCCAGCAGCCAGGGGACTAGCGGGAGAATTTCGCCCGAGCAGTACTTC. This sequence encodes CASSQGTSGRISPEQYF.

The chain employs TRBV19 and TRBJ2-1, with D uncertain. Germline CDR1 is LNHDA and CDR2 is SQIVND (reference sequence). The ends were cut back, 3 bases at V and 10 bases at J, with 13 bases in the middle. CDR3 length: 13 residues. For the CDR3, the DNA is TGTGCCAGTAGTATTAATCGAGTCGGGGAGCAGTTCTTC. This translates into CASSINRVGEQFF.

The V and J genes are TRBV5-6 and TRBJ1-2; 7 bases line up with TRBD1. J gave up 2 bases and V 4 bases, and 5 bases lay outside the gene matches. Looked up from germline, CDR1 is SGHDT and CDR2 is YYEEEE. The CDR3 extends over 14 amino acids. The CDR3 sequence: CASSRGTANYGYTF. The DNA for the CDR3 is TGTGCCAGCAGCCGCGGGACAGCAAACTATGGCTACACCTTC.

This clone was recorded only once. The chain joins TRBV6-2 or TRBV6-3 to TRBJ2-3; 7 bases are shared with TRBD2. CDR1 MNHEY and CDR2 SVGEGT come from the germline V gene. V shed 5 bases, J shed 1 base, and the junction held 12 bases outside the gene matches. This CDR3 is 17 amino acids long. In DNA form, the CDR3 reads TGTGCCAGCAGTAATCCTAGCGGTTCTAGTCGCACAGATACGCAGTATTTT. Its protein is CASSNPSGSSRTDTQYF.

The gene calls are TRBV3-1 (or the pseudogene TRBV3-2) and TRBJ2-7; TRBD1 is a possible D gene (6 bases). This CDR3 contains 14 residues. Trimming stripped 5 bases from V and 3 bases from J, with 14 bases between. The germline gives CDR1 LGHDT, CDR2 YNNKEL (reference sequence). CDR3 DNA sequence: TGTGCCAGCAGCAATCACAGGGCTATCTACGAGCAGTACTTC. Amino acid sequence: CASSNHRAIYEQYF.

V usage is TRBV18 and J usage is TRBJ1-2, with TRBD1 identical over 7 bases. V shed 3 bases, J shed 2 bases, and the junction held 9 bases outside the gene matches. Germline V gene sequence: CDR1 KGHSH, CDR2 LQKENI. This CDR3 has 16 amino acids. In DNA form, the CDR3 reads TGTGCCAGCTCACCCCTGGGACAGTATGCGAACTATGGCTACACCTTC. Translated, it gives CASSPLGQYANYGYTF.

The V call is TRBV29-1, the J call TRBJ1-1, with TRBD1 matching 11 bases. Losses at the gene ends were 5 bases for V and 5 bases for J; bases not matched to a gene: 10. Germline V gene sequence: CDR1 SQVTM, CDR2 ANQGSEA. The CDR3 runs to 15 residues. In nucleotides, the CDR3 is TGCAGCGTTAAAAGGACAGGGGGCGAGGGAACTGAAGCTTTCTTT. Residues: CSVKRTGGEGTEAFF.

CDR3 in amino acids: CATHRGSNNEQFF. Here the CDR3 DNA reads TGTGCCACCCACAGGGGATCTAACAATGAGCAGTTCTTC. This rearrangement joins TRBV5-4 to TRBJ2-1; 7 nucleotides match TRBD1. The V gene's germline CDR1 is SGHNT and CDR2 YYREEE (reference sequence). After removal of 9 bases from V and 5 bases from J, the junction contained 8 bases not matched to a gene. This CDR3 spans 13 amino acids.

By sample fraction, this clone is medium-sized. The gene calls are TRBV2 and TRBJ2-2, with TRBD2 matching 14 bases. Germline V gives CDR1 SNHLY, CDR2 FYNNEI. V shed 9 bases, J shed 6 bases, and the junction held 6 bases outside the gene matches. The CDR3 is 15 residues long. CDR3 coding DNA: TGTGCCAGGGCCGGGACTAGCGGGAGTGCCGGGGAGCTGTTTTTT. It encodes CARAGTSGSAGELFF.

The chain uses TRBV5-1 and TRBJ2-1; 9 bases align to TRBD2. This CDR3 comprises 17 residues. Unmatched junction bases numbered 14, after V lost 0 bases and J lost 10 bases. Germline lookup yields CDR1 SGHRS and CDR2 YFSETQ. CDR3 nucleotides: TGCGCCAGCAGCTTGGCTTCTGCGGGAGGGCCGGGTAGGGAGCAGTTCTTC. It translates to CASSLASAGGPGREQFF.

The chain recombines TRBV13 with TRBJ2-1; 11 bases line up with TRBD2. V was pared by 4 bases and J by 0 bases, with 5 bases of the junction left unmatched. Germline V gene lookup returns CDR1 PRHDT and CDR2 FYEKMQ (reference sequence). The CDR3 has 17 amino acids. CDR3 sequence reads: CASSSTSGTSSYNEQFF. DNA for the CDR3: TGTGCCAGCAGCTCGACTAGCGGGACGAGCTCCTACAATGAGCAGTTCTTC.

This rearrangement joins TRBV3-1 (or the pseudogene TRBV3-2) to TRBJ1-3, with TRBD1 matching 7 bases. The CDR3 has 16 amino acids. Germline V gives CDR1 LGHDT, CDR2 YNNKEL (reference sequence). The trim removed 4 bases at V and 0 bases at J, leaving 6 bases unmatched. The CDR3 region has the DNA TGTGCCAGCAGCCGAGGACAGGCGTTCTCTGGAAACACCATATATTTT. Translation: CASSRGQAFSGNTIYF.

This rearrangement joins TRBV18 to TRBJ1-2; no reliable D call. This CDR3 spans 12 amino acids. Trimming shortened V by 2 bases and J by 9 bases, and 10 bases separated the two germline ends. Germline lookup yields CDR1 KGHSH and CDR2 LQKENI. The CDR3 sequence: CASSPTLQSYTF. The CDR3 nucleotides are TGTGCCAGCTCACCAACTTTACAGAGCTACACCTTC. Looking up the rest from reference TRBV18 and TRBJ1-2 gives the full variable domain: NAGVMQNPRHLVRRRGQEARLRCSPMKGHSHVYWYRQLPEEGLKFMVYLQKENIIDESGMPKERFSAEFPKEGPSILRIQQVVRGDSAAYFCASSPTLQSYTFGSGTRLTVV.

The chain employs TRBV5-1 and TRBJ2-5; 11 positions agree with TRBD2. The CDR3 is 15 amino acids. Germline lookup yields CDR1 SGHRS and CDR2 YFSETQ. With 4 bases clipped from V and 1 base from J, the junction kept 3 bases outside the gene matches. The CDR3 nucleotides are TGCGCCAGCAGCATAGCGGGAGGGCGCCAAGAGACCCAGTACTTC. This gives the protein CASSIAGGRQETQYF.

This chain joins TRBV10-3 and TRBJ2-3; D might be TRBD2 (5 bases). V was pared by 2 bases and J by 0 bases, with 15 bases between. Germline V gene sequence: CDR1 ENHRY, CDR2 SYGVKD. The CDR3 has 17 residues. The chain's CDR3 is CAISEPSGILSTDTQYF. The CDR3 DNA is TGTGCCATCAGTGAGCCGAGCGGCATTCTTAGCACAGATACGCAGTATTTT.

The chain is built from TRBV30 and TRBJ1-1; 8 nucleotides match TRBD1. Trimming at V came to 5 bases and at J to 4 bases, leaving 6 bases not matched to a gene. This CDR3 spans 13 amino acids. Germline-derived CDR1 and CDR2 are GTSNPN and SVGIG (reference sequence). This CDR3 reads CAWDRGVGTEAFF. Written as DNA, the CDR3 is TGTGCCTGGGACAGGGGCGTGGGCACTGAAGCTTTCTTT.

V usage is TRBV18 and J usage is TRBJ2-7, with a possible D match to TRBD1 (6 bases). V shed 5 bases and J shed 0 bases, with 17 bases lying between them. Germline CDR1 is KGHSH and CDR2 is LQKENI. This CDR3 region has 16 residues. In DNA, the CDR3 is TGTGCCAGCTCAGTAAACCCTACAGGGCCCTCCTACGAGCAGTACTTC. Protein sequence: CASSVNPTGPSYEQYF.